Shown below are 17 T cell receptor beta chains from a single sample sequenced in a study of blood T cell repertoires in COVID-19. Clones were read by immunoSEQ multiplex PCR, and TCRdb kept only the in-frame ones, dropping some. The table has hundreds of thousands of clones, roughly 84% seen once. Sequencing was done on a sample of PBMCs or T cells enriched from blood (not recorded which). The receptors were gathered from a woman aged 40 to 50 who had recovered from COVID-19.

This sequence joins TRBV9 and TRBJ1-2, with no clear D. V lost 3 bases to trimming and J lost 8 bases, with 11 bases between them. Germline CDR1 reads SGDLS; CDR2 reads YYNGEE. The CDR3 has 12 residues. The CDR3 spells CASSAPQRGYTF. The CDR3 DNA reads as TGTGCCAGCAGCGCCCCTCAACGGGGCTACACCTTC.

The V call is TRBV7-2, the J call TRBJ1-5; TRBD1 matches at 8 bases. The length of the CDR3 is 15 residues. With 3 bases clipped from V and 4 bases from J, the junction kept 5 bases outside the gene matches. Looked up from germline, CDR1 is SGHTA and CDR2 is FQGNSA. The CDR3 sequence: CASSFRQGTNQPQHF. The CDR3 DNA sequence: TGTGCCAGCAGCTTCCGACAGGGGACGAATCAGCCCCAGCATTTT.

CDR3 region: CATSSRGTDTQYF. The CDR3 nucleotides read TGTGCCACCAGTAGTCGGGGCACAGATACGCAGTATTTT. The genes are TRBV24-1 and TRBJ2-3, with D uncertain. V was cut by 6 bases and J by 1 base, with 7 bases left in between. The CDR3 totals 13 residues. The V gene's germline CDR1 is KGHDR and CDR2 SFDVKD.

The J gene is TRBJ2-7, the V gene TRBV7-2; weak D call: TRBD1 (6 bases). Germline CDR1 is SGHTA and CDR2 is FQGNSA. With 1 base removed from V and 0 bases from J, the gap between germline ends came to 19 bases. The CDR3 has 18 amino acids. The CDR3 DNA follows: TGTGCCAGCAGCTTAGGCCCCCACAGGGCCTCCCACTCCTACGAGCAGTACTTC. This encodes CASSLGPHRASHSYEQYF.

V is TRBV7-9 and J is TRBJ2-3; TRBD1 agrees at 7 bases. CDR3 size: 15 residues. Germline CDR1 is SEHNR and CDR2 is FQNEAQ (reference sequence). J gave up 0 bases and V 2 bases, and 2 bases lay outside the gene matches. The CDR3 coding sequence is TGTGCCAGCAGCTTAAGGACAGGTAGCACAGATACGCAGTATTTT. It encodes CASSLRTGSTDTQYF. Drawing the rest from reference TRBV7-9 and TRBJ2-3, the complete variable domain is DTGVSQNPRHKITKRGQNVTFRCDPISEHNRLYWYRQTLGQGPEFLTYFQNEAQLEKSRLLSDRFSAERPKGSFSTLEIQRTEQGDSAMYLCASSLRTGSTDTQYFGPGTRLTVL.

The chain employs TRBV27 and TRBJ1-1, with D uncertain. The CDR3 spans 13 residues. Trimming took off 4 bases at V and 5 bases at J, with 11 bases between the two ends. The germline V gene has CDR1 MNHEY and CDR2 SMNVEV (reference sequence). CDR3 in DNA: TGTGCCAGCAGTTCGGTAGGAGGGACTGAAGCTTTCTTT. The encoded protein is CASSSVGGTEAFF.

The rearrangement links TRBV27 to TRBJ1-1, with a tentative D call TRBD1 (5 bases). The CDR3 has 13 residues. Per the germline V gene, CDR1 is MNHEY and CDR2 is SMNVEV (reference sequence). V shed 3 bases and J shed 4 bases, with 9 bases lying between them. The CDR3 region has the DNA TGTGCCAGCAGTTTTCCCGGGGGCACTGAAGCTTTCTTT. Translation: CASSFPGGTEAFF.

V usage is TRBV18 and J usage is TRBJ2-7, with 13 bases aligning to TRBD2. CDR1 is KGHSH, CDR2 LQKENI, per germline. The CDR3 covers 17 residues. Trimming removed 3 bases from V and 1 base from J; junction bases left unmatched: 6. The CDR3 is CASSPPTTSGRSYEQYF. CDR3 sequence (DNA): TGTGCCAGCTCACCCCCCACGACTAGCGGGAGGTCCTACGAGCAGTACTTC. The complete variable domain, with remaining parts taken from reference TRBV18 and TRBJ2-7, reads NAGVMQNPRHLVRRRGQEARLRCSPMKGHSHVYWYRQLPEEGLKFMVYLQKENIIDESGMPKERFSAEFPKEGPSILRIQQVVRGDSAAYFCASSPPTTSGRSYEQYFGPGTRLTVT.

The chain carries TRBV9 and TRBJ2-2, with TRBD1 identical over 7 bases. CDR3 size: 15 residues. After removal of 3 bases from V and 3 bases from J, the junction contained 5 bases not matched to a gene. Germline CDR1 and CDR2: SGDLS and YYNGEE. This chain's CDR3 is CASSAAGTDTGELFF. The DNA of the CDR3 is TGTGCCAGCAGCGCCGCCGGGACAGACACCGGGGAGCTGTTTTTT.

V usage is TRBV12-3 or TRBV12-4 and J usage is TRBJ2-7, with D perhaps matching TRBD1 (5 bases). The CDR3 runs to 13 residues. The V end was cut by 2 bases, the J end by 6 bases, with 11 bases between. CDR3 bases: TGTGCCAGCAGTTTATCAGGGATAGGCGAGCAGTACTTC. As protein: CASSLSGIGEQYF.

This clone appeared a single time. The chain carries TRBV5-6 and TRBJ2-4; D not resolved. The germline V and J ends were trimmed by 3 bases and 0 bases, with 13 bases remaining between them. Germline lookup yields CDR1 SGHDT and CDR2 YYEEEE. This CDR3 region has 16 residues. CDR3 region: CASSSGSRLAKNIQYF. DNA for the CDR3: TGTGCCAGCAGCTCTGGTAGTCGGTTAGCCAAAAACATTCAGTACTTC.

The gene calls are TRBV7-9 and TRBJ1-2; D is undetermined. The CDR3 loop spans 16 amino acids. V lost 1 base and J lost 4, with 16 bases in between. Germline V gene data show CDR1 as SEHNR and CDR2 as FQNEAQ (reference sequence). CDR3 in amino acids: CASSLGMKGESYGYTF. The CDR3 DNA follows: TGTGCCAGCAGCTTAGGGATGAAGGGAGAGAGCTATGGCTACACCTTC. The full variable domain, with the rest looked up from reference TRBV7-9 and TRBJ1-2, is DTGVSQNPRHKITKRGQNVTFRCDPISEHNRLYWYRQTLGQGPEFLTYFQNEAQLEKSRLLSDRFSAERPKGSFSTLEIQRTEQGDSAMYLCASSLGMKGESYGYTFGSGTRLTVV.

The chain is built from TRBV4-1 and TRBJ1-6; TRBD1 might be the D (6 bases). Per the germline V gene, CDR1 is MGHRA and CDR2 is YSYEKL. This CDR3 is built from 17 residues. The ends were cut back, 3 bases at V and 7 bases at J, with 19 bases in the middle. The CDR3: CASSHQRATGNNSPLHF. DNA of the CDR3: TGCGCCAGCAGCCATCAACGGGCAACAGGGAACAATTCACCCCTCCACTTT.

The chain has TRBV13 and TRBJ2-3; 10 bases map to TRBD1. Germline CDR1 and CDR2: PRHDT and FYEKMQ (reference sequence). Trimming at V came to 5 bases and at J to 1 base, leaving 15 bases not matched to a gene. The CDR3 is 19 amino acids. This CDR3 reads CASSPAWTGGSDRTDTQYF. CDR3 in DNA: TGTGCCAGCAGCCCTGCCTGGACAGGGGGTTCCGACCGCACAGATACGCAGTATTTT.

The V gene is TRBV19, the J gene TRBJ1-4; 12 nucleotides align to TRBD1. The V gene's germline CDR1 is LNHDA and CDR2 SQIVND (reference sequence). V lost 9 bases, J lost 3 bases, and 5 bases stayed unmatched. The CDR3 contains 15 residues. The chain's CDR3 is CASGTGGASNEKLFF. CDR3 DNA: TGTGCCAGCGGGACAGGGGGCGCGTCTAATGAAAAACTGTTTTTT.

This clone was seen only once. This chain joins TRBV5-5 and TRBJ1-4, with a possible D match to TRBD1 (5 bases). Germline CDR1 is SGHKS and CDR2 is YYEKEE (reference sequence). The length of the CDR3 is 14 residues. Trimming took 2 bases from V and 6 from J, leaving 11 bases between them. The CDR3, as DNA: TGTGCCAGCAGCTTCTTGGGGCTGGATGAAAAACTGTTTTTT. This gives the protein CASSFLGLDEKLFF.

CDR3 nucleotide sequence: TGTGCCAGCAGTTTAGCGGCAGGGCCCACCTACGAGCAGTACTTC. Amino acids: CASSLAAGPTYEQYF. The gene calls are TRBV28 and TRBJ2-7; weak D call: TRBD1 (5 bases). The CDR3 contains 15 residues. The V gene's germline CDR1 is MDHEN and CDR2 SYDVKM. V was shortened by 2 bases and J by 2 bases, with 13 bases between the two germline ends.